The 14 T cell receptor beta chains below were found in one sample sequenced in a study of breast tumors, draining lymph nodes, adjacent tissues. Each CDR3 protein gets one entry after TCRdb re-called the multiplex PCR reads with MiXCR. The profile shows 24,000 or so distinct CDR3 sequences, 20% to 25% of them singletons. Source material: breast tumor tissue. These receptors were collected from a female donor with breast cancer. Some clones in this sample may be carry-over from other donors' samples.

The CDR3 reads CSARSPYSGNQETQYF. DNA of the CDR3: TGCAGTGCTAGATCCCCCTATAGCGGAAATCAAGAGACCCAGTACTTC. The rearrangement links TRBV20-1 to TRBJ2-5; D is possibly TRBD2 (6 bases). Germline V gene data show CDR1 as DFQATT and CDR2 as SNEGSKA (reference sequence). V lost 2 bases and J lost 2, with 18 bases in between. The CDR3 extends over 16 amino acids.

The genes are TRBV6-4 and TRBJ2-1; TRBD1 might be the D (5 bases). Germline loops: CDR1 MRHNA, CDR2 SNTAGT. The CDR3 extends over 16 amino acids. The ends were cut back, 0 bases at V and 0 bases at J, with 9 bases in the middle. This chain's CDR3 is CASSDSNRGSYNEQFF. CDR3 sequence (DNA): TGTGCCAGCAGTGACTCGAATAGGGGCTCCTACAATGAGCAGTTCTTC.

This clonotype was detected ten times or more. CDR3 sequence reads: CSAIGVSYEQYF. CDR3 bases: TGCAGTGCTATTGGAGTCTCCTACGAGCAGTACTTC. This chain connects TRBV20-1 to TRBJ2-7; no clear D gene. Trimming pared 4 bases from V and 0 bases from J, leaving 7 bases between. CDR3 length: 12 residues. CDR1 is DFQATT, CDR2 SNEGSKA, per germline (reference sequence).

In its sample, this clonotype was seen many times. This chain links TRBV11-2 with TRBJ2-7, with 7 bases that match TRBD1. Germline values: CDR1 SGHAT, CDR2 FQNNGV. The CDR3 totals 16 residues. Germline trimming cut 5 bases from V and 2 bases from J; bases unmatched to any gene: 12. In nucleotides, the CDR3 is TGTGCCAGCAGCCCCCGACAGGGCCTTCTACCCTACGAGCAGTACTTC. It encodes CASSPRQGLLPYEQYF.

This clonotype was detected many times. CDR3 coding DNA: TGTGCCAGCCGACCTACAACTAATGAAAAACTGTTTTTT. It encodes CASRPTTNEKLFF. The chain has TRBV27 and TRBJ1-4; D call uncertain. V lost 8 bases to trimming and J lost 0 bases, with 7 bases between them. CDR3 length: 13 amino acids. The V gene's germline CDR1 is MNHEY and CDR2 SMNVEV (reference sequence).

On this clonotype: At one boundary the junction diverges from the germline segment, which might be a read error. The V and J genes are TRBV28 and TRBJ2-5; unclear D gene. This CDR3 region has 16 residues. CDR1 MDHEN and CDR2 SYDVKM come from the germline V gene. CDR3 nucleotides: TGTGCCAGCAGACTCCTCCAGGATCCCCCCCCAGCCGCTCATTTCTTC. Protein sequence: CASRLLQDPPPAAHFF.

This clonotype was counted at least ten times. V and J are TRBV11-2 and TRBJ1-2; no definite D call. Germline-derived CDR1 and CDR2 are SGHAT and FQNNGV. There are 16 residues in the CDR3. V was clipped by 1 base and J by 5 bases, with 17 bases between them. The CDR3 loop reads CASSLASQTGLYGYTF. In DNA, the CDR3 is TGTGCCAGCAGCTTAGCATCCCAGACTGGCCTTTATGGCTACACCTTC.

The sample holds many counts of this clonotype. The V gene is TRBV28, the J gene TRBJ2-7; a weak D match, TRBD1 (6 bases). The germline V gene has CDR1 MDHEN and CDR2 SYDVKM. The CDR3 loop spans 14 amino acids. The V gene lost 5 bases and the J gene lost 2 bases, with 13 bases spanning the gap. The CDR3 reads CASSPPGTTYEQYF. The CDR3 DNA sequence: TGTGCCAGCAGTCCACCCGGGACAACCTACGAGCAGTACTTC.

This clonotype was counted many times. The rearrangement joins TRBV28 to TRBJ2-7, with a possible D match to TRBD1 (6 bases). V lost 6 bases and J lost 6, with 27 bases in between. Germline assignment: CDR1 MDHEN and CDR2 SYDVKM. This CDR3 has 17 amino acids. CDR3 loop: CASRGHVPGHPVREQYF. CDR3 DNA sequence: TGTGCCAGCAGGGGCCATGTTCCGGGACACCCTGTTCGCGAGCAGTACTTC.

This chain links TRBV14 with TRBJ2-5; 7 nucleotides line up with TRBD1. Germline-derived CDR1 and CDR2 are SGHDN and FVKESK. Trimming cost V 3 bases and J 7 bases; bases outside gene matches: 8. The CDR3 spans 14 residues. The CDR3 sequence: CASSHNRGPRTQYF. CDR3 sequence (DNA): TGTGCCAGCAGCCATAACAGGGGCCCAAGGACCCAGTACTTC.

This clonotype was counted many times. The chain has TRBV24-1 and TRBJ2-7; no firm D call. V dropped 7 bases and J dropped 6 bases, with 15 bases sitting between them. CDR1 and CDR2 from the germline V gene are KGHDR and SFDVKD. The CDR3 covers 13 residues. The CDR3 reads CATSGPEPGEQYF. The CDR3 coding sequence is TGTGCCACCAGCGGGCCTGAGCCGGGCGAGCAGTACTTC.

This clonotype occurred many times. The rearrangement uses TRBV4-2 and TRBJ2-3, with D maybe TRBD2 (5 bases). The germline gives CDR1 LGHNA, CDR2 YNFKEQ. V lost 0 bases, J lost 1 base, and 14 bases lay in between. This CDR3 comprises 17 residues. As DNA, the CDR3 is TGTGCCAGCAGCCAAGAATTAGCGCTTCCCGGCACAGATACGCAGTATTTT. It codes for CASSQELALPGTDTQYF.

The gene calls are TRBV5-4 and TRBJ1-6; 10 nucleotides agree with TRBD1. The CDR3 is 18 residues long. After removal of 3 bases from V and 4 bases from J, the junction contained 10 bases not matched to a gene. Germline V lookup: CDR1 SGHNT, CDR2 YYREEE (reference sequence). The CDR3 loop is CASSSNTRTGGYNSPLHF. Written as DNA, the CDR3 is TGTGCCAGCAGCTCGAATACCCGGACAGGGGGATATAATTCACCCCTCCACTTT.

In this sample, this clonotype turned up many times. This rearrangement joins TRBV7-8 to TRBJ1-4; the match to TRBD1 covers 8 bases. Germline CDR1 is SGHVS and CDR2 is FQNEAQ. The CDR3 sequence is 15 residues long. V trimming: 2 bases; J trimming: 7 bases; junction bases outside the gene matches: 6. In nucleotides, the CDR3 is TGTGCCAGCAGCTTACAGGGGGCTGTCGGTGAAAAACTGTTTTTT. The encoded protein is CASSLQGAVGEKLFF.